These 8 T cell receptor beta chains were sequenced from one sample in a study of somatic reversion in DOCK8 deficiency. TRB libraries came from one-step amplicon PCR on approximately 100 ng genomic DNA with EuroClonality-NGS primers. Each CDR3 protein gets one entry after TCRdb re-called the multiplex PCR reads with MiXCR. The data hold approximately 400 distinct CDR3 sequences, with approximately 28% observed a single time. Input material: blood. These receptor sequences come from a human donor with DOCK8 deficiency.

In its sample, this clonotype was seen a few times. A far bigger clonotype differs at one base, so this is likely a read error. The rearrangement uses TRBV5-8 and TRBJ1-1; D is unresolved. Germline assignment: CDR1 SGHTS and CDR2 YDEGEE. Between the trimmed V and J ends, which lost 0 bases and 6 bases, there was a span of 3 bases. This CDR3 has 11 amino acids. CDR3 in amino acids: CASSLAPEAFF. The DNA for the CDR3 is TGTGCCAGCAGCTTGGCCCCTGAAGCTTTCTTT.

This rearrangement joins TRBV7-2 to TRBJ1-3; TRBD1 is a possible D gene (6 bases). Germline CDR1 reads SGHTA; CDR2 reads FQGNSA. CDR3 length: 16 amino acids. V shed 1 base and J shed 2 bases, with 12 bases lying between them. As DNA, the CDR3 is TGTGCCAGCAGCTTAGTACAGGGTGTCCCTGGAAACACCATATATTTT. It translates to CASSLVQGVPGNTIYF.

Note on this clonotype: A much larger clone differs by one base, so this may be a read error. In DNA, the CDR3 is TGTGCCAGCAGTTACTCGGGTTCCTGGACCGTGAATTCACCCCCCCACTTT. Its protein product is CASSYSGSWTVNSPPHF. V is TRBV6-6 and J is TRBJ1-6; no clear D. CDR1 and CDR2 from the germline V gene are MNHNY and SVGAGI (reference sequence). This CDR3 spans 17 amino acids.

By sample share, this clonotype is medium-sized. V usage is TRBV9 and J usage is TRBJ2-7, with D perhaps TRBD1 (5 bases). The CDR3 has 15 residues. Germline lookup yields CDR1 SGDLS and CDR2 YYNGEE. V lost 3 bases, J lost 0 bases, and 13 bases lay in between. The CDR3 sequence is CASSAERQSSYEQYF. CDR3 DNA sequence: TGTGCCAGCAGCGCGGAGAGACAGTCCTCCTACGAGCAGTACTTC.

The V call is TRBV24-1, the J call TRBJ2-2, with TRBD2 matching 12 bases. CDR1 is KGHDR, CDR2 SFDVKD, per germline. CDR3 length: 18 amino acids. The trim removed 2 bases at V and 4 bases at J, leaving 7 bases unmatched. CDR3 nucleotide sequence: TGTGCCACCAGTGATTCTAGCGGGGGGGCCGATAGCACCGGGGAGCTGTTTTTT. It translates to CATSDSSGGADSTGELFF.

The rearrangement joins TRBV18 to TRBJ1-1, with D possibly being TRBD1 (5 bases). V lost 0 bases, J lost 3 bases, and 11 bases lay in between. The germline gives CDR1 KGHSH, CDR2 LQKENI. The CDR3 runs to 15 residues. DNA for the CDR3: TGTGCCAGCTCACCACCGGGGGGATGGGACACTGAAGCTTTCTTT. Residues: CASSPPGGWDTEAFF.

In its sample, this clonotype is medium-sized. The chain recombines TRBV6-2 or TRBV6-3 with TRBJ1-1; D uncertain. Germline assignment: CDR1 MNHEY and CDR2 SVGEGT. The V end was cut by 2 bases, the J end by 11 bases, with 12 bases between. The CDR3 runs 12 residues. The CDR3 DNA follows: TGTGCCAGCAGTTACGGCCCATCGAAGGCTTTCTTT. Encoded protein: CASSYGPSKAFF.

V is TRBV19 and J is TRBJ1-1; 7 bases line up with TRBD1. Germline V gives CDR1 LNHDA, CDR2 SQIVND (reference sequence). V was clipped by 5 bases and J by 8 bases; unmatched bases: 14. CDR3 length: 15 amino acids. CDR3 sequence (DNA): TGTGCCAGTAGTCTCTCGCTCACCGGGACAGCCGAAGCTTTCTTT. This sequence encodes CASSLSLTGTAEAFF.